This TCR beta chain was observed in a study of CD8 T cells in ankylosing spondylitis (dated by TCRdb to 2017 to 2019). In the study overall: To find TCR variants linked to disease, the study profiled T cell receptor beta repertoires in ankylosing spondylitis patients and healthy donors. Peripheral blood was sampled, and synovial fluid was also collected from ankylosing spondylitis patients. In total, the full study cohort was made up of some 110 healthy donors and about two dozen ankylosing spondylitis patients.

The germline V gene gives CDR1 as MRHNA and CDR2 as SNTAGT. V and J are truncated by 1 base and 6 bases respectively, leaving an intervening sequence of 11 bases. The CDR3 holds 14 amino acids from the cysteine to the phenylalanine. Just the 42-base CDR3 DNA is kept, in frame starting at base 1. The table lists this clonotype with a few counts. The specificity of this receptor is unknown. No base quality information exists; no much larger clone differs at one position. General conclusions and limits of the study: Some motif variants were previously reported in synovial fluid and blood of reactive arthritis patients, suggesting common disease-initiation mechanisms. A TCR beta motif of seven or eight highly homologous amino acid variants appeared characteristic of blood from ankylosing spondylitis patients. According to the report, matched synovial fluid samples from ankylosing spondylitis patients were significantly enriched for the disease-linked clones. A CD8+ phenotype was shown by the disease-linked clones, which were found at relatively low frequencies in peripheral blood.

Sequencer: Illumina HiSeq 2500. Quantitative 5'-RACE with molecular barcodes was used to prepare TCR beta libraries. Per the original workflow: Disease-linked TCR variants were identified with a new computational method built on a probabilistic model of VDJ rearrangement. TCRdb reworked the public reads: Q25 trimming with fastp, MiXCR clone assembly, productive beta chains retained. CDR3 protein duplicates are merged, each entry listing the most common genes and DNA. The authors' filters were not applied to this entry. The sample table contains over 700,000 distinct CDR3 sequences; only one count was recorded for over 15% of them. The ten largest account for about a fifth of the sample.

This receptor was taken from a male donor with ankylosing spondylitis. The rearranged chain carries TRBV6-4 and TRBJ2-3, with the D gene call left open. The specimen was blood, either unsorted or a sorted T cell fraction (not recorded which). The CDR3 sequence is CASSDFPRVDTQYF. The DNA sequence reads TGTGCCAGCAGTGACTTCCCCCGTGTGGATACGCAGTATTTT.